What follows are 25 T cell receptor beta chains derived from one specimen sequenced in a study of T cell responses to AZD1222 COVID-19 vaccine. This table comes from immunoSEQ multiplex PCR, and its TCRdb copy is limited to in-frame clones, with some not included. The sample lists approximately 180,000 clones; roughly 92% were seen once. Sequences were derived from peripheral blood, sampled on day 0 of AZD1222 vaccination. These TCRs come from an adult in good health.

J is TRBJ2-5 and V is TRBV25-1, with D unclear. V lost 2 bases and J lost 7, with 17 bases in between. This CDR3 region has 15 residues. Germline V gene sequence: CDR1 MGHDK, CDR2 SYGVNS. CDR3 region: CASSEIRSGRGTQYF. The DNA of the CDR3 is TGTGCCAGCAGTGAAATAAGGTCTGGGCGAGGGACCCAGTACTTC.

V is TRBV7-2 and J is TRBJ2-3; D call uncertain. The CDR3 runs 13 residues. Germline loops: CDR1 SGHTA, CDR2 FQGNSA. The V gene lost 6 bases and the J gene lost 4 bases, with 11 bases spanning the gap. CDR3 region: CASSPRPSDTQYF. In DNA form, the CDR3 reads TGTGCCAGCAGTCCCCGGCCCTCAGATACGCAGTATTTT.

The J gene is TRBJ2-7, the V gene TRBV7-9, with D maybe TRBD1 (6 bases). The ends were cut back, 8 bases at V and 2 bases at J, with 22 bases in the middle. The CDR3 spans 16 residues. Germline values: CDR1 SEHNR, CDR2 FQNEAQ (reference sequence). CDR3 in amino acids: CASEGGLTSLTYEQYF. Written as DNA, the CDR3 is TGTGCCAGCGAAGGGGGTCTGACGTCGCTTACCTACGAGCAGTACTTC. The full variable domain, completed using reference TRBV7-9 and TRBJ2-7, is DTGVSQNPRHKITKRGQNVTFRCDPISEHNRLYWYRQTLGQGPEFLTYFQNEAQLEKSRLLSDRFSAERPKGSFSTLEIQRTEQGDSAMYLCASEGGLTSLTYEQYFGPGTRLTVT.

The chain is built from TRBV3-1 (or the pseudogene TRBV3-2) and TRBJ2-2; 10 positions match TRBD1. CDR1 and CDR2 from the germline V gene are LGHDT and YNNKEL (reference sequence). The CDR3 loop spans 17 amino acids. J gave up 4 bases and V 1 base, and 6 bases lay outside the gene matches. The CDR3 coding sequence is TGTGCCAGCAGCCAAGTAACCGGACAGGGGGGCACCGGGGAGCTGTTTTTT. Protein: CASSQVTGQGGTGELFF.

The chain couples TRBV5-6 to TRBJ2-7; D gene ambiguous. Trimming pared 4 bases from V and 0 bases from J, leaving 8 bases between. CDR3 length: 13 amino acids. Germline CDR1 is SGHDT and CDR2 is YYEEEE. CDR3 residues: CASSDLASYEQYV. The CDR3 DNA reads TGTGCCAGCAGCGACCTCGCCTCCTACGAGCAGTACGTC.

A single count supports this clone. This rearrangement joins TRBV6-2 or TRBV6-3 to TRBJ2-7, with 11 bases identical to TRBD1. Germline-derived CDR1 and CDR2 are MNHEY and SVGEGT. The ends lost 6 bases at V and 6 bases at J; junction bases unmatched: 4. The CDR3 spans 13 residues. Here the CDR3 DNA reads TGTGCCAGCAGCCTCGGGACAGGGGGCGAGCAGTACGTC. Protein sequence: CASSLGTGGEQYV.

The V gene is TRBV4-1, the J gene TRBJ1-4, with D unclear. Deletions cut 2 bases from V and 0 bases from J, with 25 bases between. From germline, CDR1 is MGHRA and CDR2 YSYEKL. The CDR3 runs 21 residues. The CDR3 sequence: CASSQTRGSYRRIATNEKLFF. As DNA, the CDR3 is TGCGCCAGCAGCCAAACTAGAGGGTCGTACCGGAGAATTGCAACTAATGAAAAACTGTTTTTT.

The sample holds a few counts of this clone. The chain combines TRBV6-1 with TRBJ1-3; a possible D gene is TRBD1 (6 bases). Trimming left V 2 bases short and J 8 bases short, with 13 bases between. This CDR3 is 14 amino acids long. Germline V gives CDR1 MNHNS, CDR2 SASEGT. The CDR3 here is CASSETGLGDTIYF. DNA of the CDR3: TGTGCCAGCAGTGAAACAGGGTTGGGGGACACCATATATTTT.

This sequence joins TRBV24-1 and TRBJ1-5; the D is unclear. The CDR3 has 14 amino acids. CDR1 is KGHDR and CDR2 is SFDVKD in the germline V gene. Between the trimmed V and J ends, which lost 3 bases and 9 bases, there was a span of 14 bases. The CDR3 sequence: CATSDPKILGPQHF. CDR3 in DNA: TGTGCCACCAGTGATCCAAAAATCCTCGGGCCCCAGCATTTT.

The rearrangement joins TRBV28 to TRBJ1-1; tentative D call: TRBD1 (6 bases). The CDR3 totals 15 residues. CDR1 and CDR2 from the germline V gene are MDHEN and SYDVKM. V was clipped by 5 bases and J by 4 bases, with 17 bases between them. This CDR3 reads CASSPKQGRRTEAFF. The CDR3, as DNA: TGTGCCAGCAGTCCTAAACAGGGCAGGCGCACTGAAGCTTTCTTT.

The chain combines TRBV5-1 with TRBJ1-1; TRBD1 might be the D (6 bases). The CDR3 spans 16 residues. V was cut by 0 bases and J by 2 bases, with 14 bases left in between. The germline gives CDR1 SGHRS, CDR2 YFSETQ. This CDR3 reads CASSLGSGTFNTEAFF. DNA for the CDR3: TGCGCCAGCAGCTTGGGGTCTGGGACATTTAACACTGAAGCTTTCTTT. Full variable domain (outside the CDR3, taken from reference TRBV5-1 and TRBJ1-1): KAGVTQTPRYLIKTRGQQVTLSCSPISGHRSVSWYQQTPGQGLQFLFEYFSETQRNKGNFPGRFSGRQFSNSRSEMNVSTLELGDSALYLCASSLGSGTFNTEAFFGQGTRLTVV.

The chain combines TRBV6-5 with TRBJ2-7; D is perhaps TRBD1 or TRBD2 (5 bases each). Germline lookup yields CDR1 MNHEY and CDR2 SVGAGI. The CDR3 spans 16 residues. The V end lost 2 bases, the J end lost 2 bases, and 16 bases lay between the germline ends. The CDR3 DNA sequence: TGTGCCAGCAGTTACCGACCCTGGGACGGAACCTACGAGCAGTACTTC. Its protein is CASSYRPWDGTYEQYF.

This chain joins TRBV19 and TRBJ1-5, with unresolved D. CDR1 is LNHDA and CDR2 is SQIVND in the germline V gene (reference sequence). This CDR3 contains 13 residues. The V end was cut by 5 bases, the J end by 10 bases, with 15 bases between. The CDR3 nucleotides are TGTGCCAGTAGTGAGGTCCCCGCGGACCCCCAGCATTTT. It translates to CASSEVPADPQHF. Full variable domain (rest looked up from reference TRBV19 and TRBJ1-5): DGGITQSPKYLFRKEGQNVTLSCEQNLNHDAMYWYRQDPGQGLRLIYYSQIVNDFQKGDIAEGYSVSREKKESFPLTVTSAQKNPTAFYLCASSEVPADPQHFGDGTRLSIL.

This clone was detected once. This rearrangement joins TRBV7-2 to TRBJ2-7, with unresolved D. The CDR3 contains 15 residues. Trimming took off 3 bases at V and 0 bases at J, with 12 bases between the two ends. Germline V gene sequence: CDR1 SGHTA, CDR2 FQGNSA. CDR3 sequence reads: CASSFAGVSSYEQYF. The CDR3 DNA follows: TGTGCCAGCAGCTTCGCTGGGGTCAGCTCCTACGAGCAGTACTTC. Variable domain in full (rest from reference TRBV7-2 and TRBJ2-7): GAGVSQSPSNKVTEKGKDVELRCDPISGHTALYWYRQSLGQGLEFLIYFQGNSAPDKSGLPSDRFSAERTGGSVSTLTIQRTQQEDSAVYLCASSFAGVSSYEQYFGPGTRLTVT.

The rearrangement uses TRBV27 and TRBJ1-5; D is uncertain. The V gene lost 0 bases and the J gene lost 7 bases, with 7 bases spanning the gap. Germline values: CDR1 MNHEY, CDR2 SMNVEV (reference sequence). The CDR3 is made up of 13 amino acids. CDR3 amino acids: CASSLSRNQPQHF. The CDR3 DNA reads TGTGCCAGCAGTTTATCCAGGAACCAGCCCCAGCATTTT.

Only one count was recorded for this clone. This chain links TRBV4-2 with TRBJ1-2; D not certain. This CDR3 region has 15 residues. Germline CDR1 and CDR2: LGHNA and YNFKEQ. Trimming shortened V by 0 bases and J by 0 bases, and 8 bases separated the two germline ends. The CDR3 DNA follows: TGTGCCAGCAGCCAAGAACCGGGTTCTAACTATGGCTACACCTTC. It translates to CASSQEPGSNYGYTF.

In DNA, the CDR3 is TGTGCCAGCAGTTTACAGGGGTTGTCTGAAGCTTTCTTT. Amino acid sequence: CASSLQGLSEAFF. The chain recombines TRBV27 with TRBJ1-1; D may be TRBD1 (6 bases). Trimming left V 2 bases short and J 6 bases short, with 10 bases between. The CDR3 runs 13 residues. Germline loops: CDR1 MNHEY, CDR2 SMNVEV (reference sequence).

This rearrangement joins TRBV7-6 to TRBJ1-2; 8 bases align to TRBD1. Germline-derived CDR1 and CDR2 are SGHVS and FNYEAQ. V was pared by 2 bases and J by 6 bases, with 2 bases of the junction left unmatched. This CDR3 contains 13 residues. CDR3 nucleotides: TGTGCCAGCAGCTTACTGACAGGGGATGGCTACACCTTC. It is translated as CASSLLTGDGYTF.

The chain is built from TRBV7-9 and TRBJ2-4; tentatively, D is TRBD2 (6 bases). The ends were cut back, 3 bases at V and 2 bases at J, with 17 bases in the middle. Per germline, CDR1 SEHNR and CDR2 FQNEAQ (reference sequence). This CDR3 has 17 amino acids. CDR3 residues: CASSLMGGLLPKNIQYF. The CDR3 DNA reads as TGTGCCAGCAGCTTGATGGGGGGTCTCCTTCCCAAAAACATTCAGTACTTC.

The chain employs TRBV6-5 and TRBJ2-1; 7 bases line up with TRBD2. V was clipped by 4 bases and J by 0 bases; unmatched bases: 3. The CDR3 is made up of 15 amino acids. Germline assignment: CDR1 MNHEY and CDR2 SVGAGI. CDR3 loop: CASSLTSDSYNEQFF. CDR3 DNA sequence: TGTGCCAGCAGTTTAACTAGCGACTCCTACAATGAGCAGTTCTTC.

This chain joins TRBV27 and TRBJ2-7, with D possibly matching TRBD1 (6 bases). The CDR3 sequence is 15 residues long. Germline CDR1 and CDR2: MNHEY and SMNVEV (reference sequence). V was cut by 5 bases and J by 4 bases, with 18 bases left in between. The CDR3 loop reads CASSTYRASNYEQYF. CDR3 in DNA: TGTGCCAGCAGTACTTACAGGGCATCTAATTACGAGCAGTACTTC.

V is TRBV18 and J is TRBJ1-5; TRBD1 might be the D (5 bases). Deletions cut 3 bases from V and 7 bases from J, with 16 bases between. CDR3 length: 15 amino acids. CDR1 is KGHSH and CDR2 is LQKENI in the germline V gene. The CDR3 reads CASSPGAGTGQPQHF. In DNA, the CDR3 is TGTGCCAGCTCACCCGGAGCCGGGACGGGACAGCCCCAGCATTTT.

This rearrangement joins TRBV2 to TRBJ2-1; the match to TRBD1 covers 12 bases. The CDR3 is 15 amino acids. Germline values: CDR1 SNHLY, CDR2 FYNNEI. With V trimmed by 3 bases and J by 7 bases, 4 bases remained unmatched. This CDR3 is CASSDRDRGRNEQFF. CDR3 bases: TGTGCCAGCAGTGACCGGGACAGGGGGCGAAATGAGCAGTTCTTC.

This chain joins TRBV6-5 and TRBJ1-5; D not resolved. CDR3 size: 12 residues. V lost 7 bases, J lost 3 bases, and 7 bases lay in between. Looked up from germline, CDR1 is MNHEY and CDR2 is SVGAGI. The CDR3 loop reads CASTSHNQPQHF. As DNA, the CDR3 is TGTGCCAGCACGAGCCACAATCAGCCCCAGCATTTT.

The V gene is TRBV7-6, the J gene TRBJ1-1, with D tentatively TRBD1 (5 bases). CDR1 and CDR2 from the germline V gene are SGHVS and FNYEAQ. This CDR3 is 13 amino acids long. Trimming pared 3 bases from V and 4 bases from J, leaving 9 bases between. The CDR3 reads CASSFAGGTEAFF. The CDR3, as DNA: TGTGCCAGCAGCTTCGCTGGGGGCACTGAAGCTTTCTTT.